This T cell receptor beta chain was retrieved from a study of blood T cell repertoires in COVID-19. TCRdb's table, derived via immunoSEQ multiplex PCR, lists solely in-frame clones and lacks some. This table has over 250,000 clones, 83% appearing once. Germline V lookup: CDR1 LGHDT, CDR2 YNNKEL (reference sequence). The length of the CDR3 is 15 residues. V trimming: 1 base; J trimming: 3 bases; junction bases outside the gene matches: 2. This clone was recorded once. Sequenced material: peripheral blood. The chain employs TRBV3-1 (or the pseudogene TRBV3-2) and TRBJ2-7; 11 bases align to TRBD2. The receptor was isolated from a woman aged 50 to 60 who had recovered from COVID-19. The CDR3 region is CASSQGGTSGYEQYF. CDR3 bases: TGTGCCAGCAGCCAAGGGGGGACTAGCGGCTACGAGCAGTACTTC.